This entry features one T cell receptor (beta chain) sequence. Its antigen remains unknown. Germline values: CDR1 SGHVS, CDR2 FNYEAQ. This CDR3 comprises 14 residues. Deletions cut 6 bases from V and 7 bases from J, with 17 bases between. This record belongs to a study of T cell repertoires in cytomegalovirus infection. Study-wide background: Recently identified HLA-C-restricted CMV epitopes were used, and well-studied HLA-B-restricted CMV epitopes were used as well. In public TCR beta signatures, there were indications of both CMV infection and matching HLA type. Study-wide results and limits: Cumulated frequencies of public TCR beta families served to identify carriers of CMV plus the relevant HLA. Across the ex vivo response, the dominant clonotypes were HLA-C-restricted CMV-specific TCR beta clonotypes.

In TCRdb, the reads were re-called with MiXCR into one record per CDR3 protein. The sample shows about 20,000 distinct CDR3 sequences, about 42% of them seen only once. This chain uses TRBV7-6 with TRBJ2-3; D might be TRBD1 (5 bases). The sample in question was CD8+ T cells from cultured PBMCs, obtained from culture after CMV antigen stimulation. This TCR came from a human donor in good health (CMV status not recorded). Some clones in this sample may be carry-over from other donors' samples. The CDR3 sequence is CASSFTGLDHTQYF. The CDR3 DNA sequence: TGTGCCAGCAGTTTCACAGGATTAGATCATACGCAGTATTTT.